This is a list of T cell receptor beta chains from one sample in a study of shared clonotypes between healthy human individuals. The method was immunoSEQ multiplex PCR; TCRdb's version includes in-frame clones alone and lacks a portion of them. The sample lists more than 2,000,000 clones, approximately 95% occurring once. Sequencing used naive CD4+ T cells from PBMCs. The receptors derive from a man between 18 and 29 years old in good health. Some clones in this sample may be carry-over from other donors' samples. The CDR3 runs from the conserved cysteine through the conserved F or W. The order of the fields is CDR3 DNA, CDR3 protein, clone size, J gene, V gene, D gene. D genes are given only for firm matches. Size tells how often a clone was seen (once, few, many) or the class of an expanded clone, and some rows leave it out.

cdr3_nt: TGTGCCACCAGCCTGGGGGGAGGCATTGGCTACACCTTC; cdr3_aa: CATSLGGGIGYTF; clone_size: -; j_call: TRBJ1-2; v_call: TRBV15; d_call: -
cdr3_nt: TGTGCCTGGACGGTGAGGGGGCTAGCTTTCTTT; cdr3_aa: CAWTVRGLAFF; clone_size: -; j_call: TRBJ1-1; v_call: TRBV30; d_call: TRBD1
cdr3_nt: TGCGCCAGCAGCTTACAGGGGGGCACAGATACGCAGTATTTT; cdr3_aa: CASSLQGGTDTQYF; clone_size: -; j_call: TRBJ2-3; v_call: TRBV5-1; d_call: TRBD1
cdr3_nt: TGTGCCAGCTTTGGGTTCGGGGAAGCTAACTATGGCTACACCTTC; cdr3_aa: CASFGFGEANYGYTF; clone_size: -; j_call: TRBJ1-2; v_call: TRBV27; d_call: -
cdr3_nt: TGTGCCAGCAGCTGGGACAGGGGAAACATTCAGTACTTC; cdr3_aa: CASSWDRGNIQYF; clone_size: -; j_call: TRBJ2-4; v_call: TRBV5-6; d_call: TRBD1
cdr3_nt: TGTGCCAGTAGTACCGGGACTAGCGCTATCAATGAGCAGTTCTTC; cdr3_aa: CASSTGTSAINEQFF; clone_size: -; j_call: TRBJ2-1; v_call: TRBV19; d_call: TRBD2
cdr3_nt: TGTGCCATCAAGGGGCGGCAGGGGTATGGCGGCTACACCTTC; cdr3_aa: CAIKGRQGYGGYTF; clone_size: -; j_call: TRBJ1-2; v_call: TRBV10-3; d_call: -
cdr3_nt: TGTGCCAGCAGTGTCGGGCCAGGGGATCAGCCCCAGCATTTT; cdr3_aa: CASSVGPGDQPQHF; clone_size: -; j_call: TRBJ1-5; v_call: TRBV2; d_call: -
cdr3_nt: TGTGCCAGCAGCGTAGGGGACAGGGATGAAAAACTGTTTTTT; cdr3_aa: CASSVGDRDEKLFF; clone_size: -; j_call: TRBJ1-4; v_call: TRBV9; d_call: TRBD1
cdr3_nt: TGTGCCAGCAGCAAAGCGGGGGCGTCTAATGAAAAACTGTTTTTT; cdr3_aa: CASSKAGASNEKLFF; clone_size: -; j_call: TRBJ1-4; v_call: TRBV28; d_call: -
cdr3_nt: TGTGCCAGCAGTTTACCCCGTATCGGTATTACTAGCAATCAGCCCCAGCATTTT; cdr3_aa: CASSLPRIGITSNQPQHF; clone_size: -; j_call: TRBJ1-5; v_call: TRBV28; d_call: -
cdr3_nt: TGTGCCAGTAGTACGTCTGGAAACACCATATATTTT; cdr3_aa: CASSTSGNTIYF; clone_size: -; j_call: TRBJ1-3; v_call: TRBV19; d_call: -
cdr3_nt: TGCGCCAACCTCCATGTAGGCAATCAGCCCCAGCATTTT; cdr3_aa: CANLHVGNQPQHF; clone_size: -; j_call: TRBJ1-5; v_call: TRBV23-1; d_call: -
cdr3_nt: TGTGCCAGCAGCGTAGCGGAGGGCGGCGAAGCTTTCTTT; cdr3_aa: CASSVAEGGEAFF; clone_size: once; j_call: TRBJ1-1; v_call: TRBV9; d_call: -
cdr3_nt: TGTGCCAGCAGTGAATTAACCTGGGGGAGGTTCTCCAAAAACATTCAGTACTTC; cdr3_aa: CASSELTWGRFSKNIQYF; clone_size: -; j_call: TRBJ2-4; v_call: TRBV2; d_call: -
cdr3_nt: TGTGCCAGCAGCTTAGTCAGAGGACTAGCGGACAAACGCACAGATACGCAGTATTTT; cdr3_aa: CASSLVRGLADKRTDTQYF; clone_size: -; j_call: TRBJ2-3; v_call: TRBV7-8; d_call: TRBD2
cdr3_nt: TGTGCCAGCAGTTTATTACAGGGGTTCTACGAGCAGTACTTC; cdr3_aa: CASSLLQGFYEQYF; clone_size: -; j_call: TRBJ2-7; v_call: TRBV28; d_call: TRBD1
cdr3_nt: TGTGCCAGCAGCTCGGGACCGCTATTGAACACTGAAGCTTTCTTT; cdr3_aa: CASSSGPLLNTEAFF; clone_size: -; j_call: TRBJ1-1; v_call: TRBV5-4; d_call: -
cdr3_nt: TGTGCCAGCTCTCGATACACAGGGGATGAAGAAAAACTGTTTTTT; cdr3_aa: CASSRYTGDEEKLFF; clone_size: -; j_call: TRBJ1-4; v_call: TRBV18; d_call: TRBD1
cdr3_nt: TGTGCCATCACCGCCCGACAGGGGGCGTTTGATACGCAGTATTTT; cdr3_aa: CAITARQGAFDTQYF; clone_size: -; j_call: TRBJ2-3; v_call: TRBV10-3; d_call: TRBD1
cdr3_nt: TGTGCCAGCAGGGACCGTAGCGGTCGCCAAGAGACCCAGTACTTC; cdr3_aa: CASRDRSGRQETQYF; clone_size: -; j_call: TRBJ2-5; v_call: TRBV2; d_call: -
cdr3_nt: TGTGCCAGCAGTCCTAAAGGGACTAGAATTTTCCACGAGCAGTACTTC; cdr3_aa: CASSPKGTRIFHEQYF; clone_size: -; j_call: TRBJ2-7; v_call: TRBV28; d_call: TRBD2
cdr3_nt: TGTGCCAGCAGCTTGCCGGGAACTTCCTACGAGCAGTACTTC; cdr3_aa: CASSLPGTSYEQYF; clone_size: few; j_call: TRBJ2-7; v_call: TRBV7-8; d_call: -
cdr3_nt: TGCGCCAGCAGGCGTAGCGGGACTAGCGGAGTACAAGAGACCCAGTACTTC; cdr3_aa: CASRRSGTSGVQETQYF; clone_size: -; j_call: TRBJ2-5; v_call: TRBV5-1; d_call: TRBD2
cdr3_nt: TGTGCCAGCAGTGACGATAAGCCCCAGCATTTT; cdr3_aa: CASSDDKPQHF; clone_size: -; j_call: TRBJ1-5; v_call: TRBV2; d_call: -
cdr3_nt: TGCAGCGTTGGGGGGACAGTTGAGACCCAGTACTTC; cdr3_aa: CSVGGTVETQYF; clone_size: -; j_call: TRBJ2-5; v_call: TRBV29-1; d_call: TRBD1
cdr3_nt: TGTGCCAGTGGAAGGGAGGAGACCCAGTACTTC; cdr3_aa: CASGREETQYF; clone_size: -; j_call: TRBJ2-5; v_call: TRBV2; d_call: -
cdr3_nt: TGCAGTGCCCGTCAAACCGAGCAGTACTTC; cdr3_aa: CSARQTEQYF; clone_size: -; j_call: TRBJ2-7; v_call: TRBV20-1; d_call: -
cdr3_nt: TGTGCCAGCAGCTTAGGAGGGGCCGGCACAGATACGCAGTATTTT; cdr3_aa: CASSLGGAGTDTQYF; clone_size: once; j_call: TRBJ2-3; v_call: TRBV5-5; d_call: -
cdr3_nt: TGTGCCAGCACCCGATCGGGACCGCCCTACGAGCAGTACTTC; cdr3_aa: CASTRSGPPYEQYF; clone_size: -; j_call: TRBJ2-7; v_call: TRBV21-1; d_call: -
cdr3_nt: TGTGCCAGTGCTAGCGGGAGCCACGAGCAGTACTTC; cdr3_aa: CASASGSHEQYF; clone_size: -; j_call: TRBJ2-7; v_call: TRBV5-4; d_call: TRBD2
cdr3_nt: TGTGCCAGCTCACCAACAGGGGTCAACCAAGAGACCCAGTACTTC; cdr3_aa: CASSPTGVNQETQYF; clone_size: -; j_call: TRBJ2-5; v_call: TRBV18; d_call: TRBD1
cdr3_nt: TGTGCCAGCACTCCAGGGGGTAGCGGGAGATCCGAGCAGTACTTC; cdr3_aa: CASTPGGSGRSEQYF; clone_size: -; j_call: TRBJ2-7; v_call: TRBV9; d_call: TRBD2
cdr3_nt: TGTGCCAGCAGCTTTGGGAGTGCGGGCGGCTACACCTTC; cdr3_aa: CASSFGSAGGYTF; clone_size: -; j_call: TRBJ1-2; v_call: TRBV5-6; d_call: -
cdr3_nt: TGTGCCTCTAGCCCGGGACAGGGGAGGGAGACCCAGTACTTC; cdr3_aa: CASSPGQGRETQYF; clone_size: -; j_call: TRBJ2-5; v_call: TRBV30; d_call: TRBD1
cdr3_nt: TGTGCCAGCAGCCCAGACAGGGCTCGCTACACCTTC; cdr3_aa: CASSPDRARYTF; clone_size: once; j_call: TRBJ1-2; v_call: TRBV7-2; d_call: TRBD1
cdr3_nt: TGTGCCAGCAGCCCGGAGGTAGCTGTTTCCTACGAGCAGTACTTC; cdr3_aa: CASSPEVAVSYEQYF; clone_size: once; j_call: TRBJ2-7; v_call: TRBV7-6; d_call: -
cdr3_nt: TGTGCCAGCAGTGACACAGGATCTCCGAAAGAGACCCAGTACTTC; cdr3_aa: CASSDTGSPKETQYF; clone_size: -; j_call: TRBJ2-5; v_call: TRBV6-6; d_call: -
cdr3_nt: TGTGCCAGCAGCTGGGGCTCGGCGAATGAAAAACTGTTTTTT; cdr3_aa: CASSWGSANEKLFF; clone_size: -; j_call: TRBJ1-4; v_call: TRBV6-1; d_call: -